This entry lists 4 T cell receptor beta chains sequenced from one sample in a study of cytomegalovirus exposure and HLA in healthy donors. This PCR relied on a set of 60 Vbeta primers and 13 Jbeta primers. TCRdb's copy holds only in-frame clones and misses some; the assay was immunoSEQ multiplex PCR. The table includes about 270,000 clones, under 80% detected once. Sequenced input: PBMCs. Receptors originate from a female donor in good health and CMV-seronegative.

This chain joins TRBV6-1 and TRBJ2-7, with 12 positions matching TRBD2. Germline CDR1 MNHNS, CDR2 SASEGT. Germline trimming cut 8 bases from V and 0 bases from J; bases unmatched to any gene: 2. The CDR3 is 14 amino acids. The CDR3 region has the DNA TGTGCCAGCGGACTAGCGGGGAGCTCCTACGAGCAGTACTTC. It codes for CASGLAGSSYEQYF.

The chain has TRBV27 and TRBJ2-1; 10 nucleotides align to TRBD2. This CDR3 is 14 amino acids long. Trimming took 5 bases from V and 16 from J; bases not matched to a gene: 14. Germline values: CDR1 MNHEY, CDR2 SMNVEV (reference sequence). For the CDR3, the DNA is TGTGCCAGCAGTCTAAGCGGGAGGGCCCTCGATAGATTCTTC. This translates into CASSLSGRALDRFF.

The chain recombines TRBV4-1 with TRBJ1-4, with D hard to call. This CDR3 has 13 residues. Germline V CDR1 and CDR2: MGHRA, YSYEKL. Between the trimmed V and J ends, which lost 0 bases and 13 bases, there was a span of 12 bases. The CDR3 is CASSQDPRVALFF. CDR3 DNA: TGCGCCAGCAGCCAAGACCCTCGTGTAGCACTGTTTTTT.

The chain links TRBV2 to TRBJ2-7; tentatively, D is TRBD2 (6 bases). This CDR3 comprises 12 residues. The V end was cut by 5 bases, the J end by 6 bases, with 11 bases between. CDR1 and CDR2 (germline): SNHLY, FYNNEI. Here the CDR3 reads CASSRSEGEQYF. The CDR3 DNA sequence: TGTGCCAGCAGTAGGTCGGAGGGCGAGCAGTACTTC.